The 5 T cell receptor beta chains below come from one sample, sequenced in a study of immune evolution from preneoplasia to lung adenocarcinoma. Only in-frame clones appear in the TCRdb table, and some are missing; sequencing was by immunoSEQ multiplex PCR. The table lists 9,800 or so clones, roughly 79% of them singletons. The sample comprised FFPE lung adenocarcinoma in situ tissue. These receptors were taken from a person aged 80 or older with lung adenocarcinoma.

The chain joins TRBV11-3 to TRBJ2-3, with TRBD1 as a possible D gene (5 bases). Germline CDR1 is SGHNT and CDR2 is YENEEA. Between the trimmed V and J ends, which lost 1 base and 2 bases, there was a span of 10 bases. This CDR3 contains 15 residues. This CDR3 is CASSLVPTDTDTQYF. CDR3 DNA: TGTGCCAGCAGCTTAGTACCGACAGACACAGATACGCAGTATTTT.

This chain uses TRBV13 with TRBJ2-3, with 11 bases lining up with TRBD2. This CDR3 is built from 17 residues. Per germline, CDR1 PRHDT and CDR2 FYEKMQ (reference sequence). The junction had 8 bases not matched to a gene; V was cut back by 4 bases and J by 2 bases. Here the CDR3 reads CASSSRLAGYTTDTQYF. CDR3 sequence (DNA): TGTGCCAGCAGCTCTCGACTAGCGGGATACACCACAGATACGCAGTATTTT. The variable domain in full, completed from reference TRBV13 and TRBJ2-3, reads AAGVIQSPRHLIKEKRETATLKCYPIPRHDTVYWYQQGPGQDPQFLISFYEKMQSDKGSIPDRFSAQQFSDYHSELNMSSLELGDSALYFCASSSRLAGYTTDTQYFGPGTRLTVL.

This chain links TRBV7-8 with TRBJ1-1; 7 bases align to TRBD1. V lost 5 bases, J lost 5 bases, and 8 bases stayed unmatched. From germline, CDR1 is SGHVS and CDR2 FQNEAQ. This CDR3 comprises 14 residues. The DNA for the CDR3 is TGTGCCAGCAGCCCGGGGCAGGGGGAAACTGAAGCTTTCTTT. Its protein is CASSPGQGETEAFF. Full variable domain (outside the CDR3, taken from reference TRBV7-8 and TRBJ1-1): GAGVSQSPRYKVAKRGQDVALRCDPISGHVSLFWYQQALGQGPEFLTYFQNEAQLDKSGLPSDRFFAERPEGSVSTLKIQRTQQEDSAVYLCASSPGQGETEAFFGQGTRLTVV.

The chain joins TRBV11-2 to TRBJ2-5; D may be TRBD2 (6 bases). The V end lost 3 bases, the J end lost 5 bases, and 10 bases lay between the germline ends. The CDR3 length is 13 residues. Germline-derived CDR1 and CDR2 are SGHAT and FQNNGV. Here the CDR3 reads CASSLLAGETQYF. CDR3 nucleotide sequence: TGTGCCAGCAGCTTGCTCGCGGGGGAGACCCAGTACTTC.

The chain has TRBV2 and TRBJ2-1, with TRBD2 matching 11 bases. This CDR3 contains 16 residues. The V gene end was trimmed by 1 base and the J gene end by 7 bases; junction bases not matched to a gene: 6. Germline V gives CDR1 SNHLY, CDR2 FYNNEI. CDR3 region: CASSEGASGGQNEQFF. The DNA for the CDR3 is TGTGCCAGCAGTGAAGGAGCTAGCGGGGGGCAAAATGAGCAGTTCTTC. Together with reference TRBV2 and TRBJ2-1, the CDR3 gives the full variable domain: EPEVTQTPSHQVTQMGQEVILRCVPISNHLYFYWYRQILGQKVEFLVSFYNNEISEKSEIFDDQFSVERPDGSNFTLKIRSTKLEDSAMYFCASSEGASGGQNEQFFGPGTRLTVL.